The clone carrying this T cell receptor beta chain occurred many times. The data were taken from a study of identical twins. The germline CDR1 and CDR2 sequences are MNHNS and SASEGT. With 6 bases clipped from V and 5 bases from J, the junction kept 8 bases outside the gene matches. The CDR3 runs to 15 residues. TCRdb independently ran MiXCR on the 5' RACE reads; one entry per CDR3 protein. The sample has some 600,000 distinct CDR3 sequences; about 7.1% are singletons. This sample was also put to use in a study of yellow fever vaccine responses in identical twins.

The source of this sequence is a woman in her late teens or twenties in good health. The chain combines TRBV6-1 with TRBJ2-5, with 11 bases that match TRBD2. Sample: PBMCs. The CDR3 loop is CASRETSGVPETQYF. The CDR3 DNA is TGTGCCAGCAGGGAGACTAGCGGGGTGCCGGAGACCCAGTACTTC.